What follows are 27 T cell receptor beta chains derived from one specimen sequenced in a study of cytomegalovirus exposure and HLA in healthy donors. The PCR employed 60 Vbeta primers together with 13 Jbeta primers. Here immunoSEQ multiplex PCR was the method, and the copy in TCRdb shows in-frame clones only, minus some. This sample has around 130,000 clones, with around 72% found just once. What was sequenced was PBMCs. Receptors originate from a human donor in good health.

The rearrangement uses TRBV27 and TRBJ2-7; maybe TRBD1 (5 bases). V was trimmed by 3 bases and J by 1 base, leaving 7 bases between them. CDR3 length: 13 amino acids. Germline assignment: CDR1 MNHEY and CDR2 SMNVEV (reference sequence). CDR3 bases: TGTGCCAGCAGTTTCGGACAATCCTACGAGCAGTACTTC. Translated: CASSFGQSYEQYF.

Written as DNA, the CDR3 is TGTGCCAGAAGCCTTTGCTTAGACAGGGCGGCCTACGAGCAGTACTTC. It codes for CARSLCLDRAAYEQYF. The chain couples TRBV5-3 to TRBJ2-7, with 7 nucleotides matching TRBD1. TRBV5-3 is an ORF; its function is uncertain. CDR3 length: 16 residues. The trim removed 4 bases at V and 2 bases at J, leaving 12 bases unmatched.

The genes are TRBV30 and TRBJ1-4, with a tentative D call TRBD1 (6 bases). The CDR3 runs 13 residues. The germline V gene has CDR1 GTSNPN and CDR2 SVGIG (reference sequence). Trimming left V 4 bases short and J 7 bases short, with 13 bases between. This chain's CDR3 is CAWKQGRGEKLFF. CDR3 in DNA: TGTGCCTGGAAGCAGGGGCGAGGTGAAAAACTGTTTTTT.

The J gene is TRBJ1-6, the V gene TRBV5-4, with TRBD1 identical over 9 bases. The V gene end was trimmed by 4 bases and the J gene end by 13 bases; junction bases not matched to a gene: 6. The CDR3 contains 13 residues. Looked up from germline, CDR1 is SGHNT and CDR2 is YYREEE (reference sequence). The DNA for the CDR3 is TGTGCCAGCAGCCCGGACAGGGGCCAGCCCCTCCACTTT. It codes for CASSPDRGQPLHF.

This sequence joins TRBV5-5 and TRBJ2-5, with D possibly matching TRBD2 (6 bases). This CDR3 is 15 amino acids long. Per germline, CDR1 SGHKS and CDR2 YYEKEE (reference sequence). Trimming shortened V by 1 base and J by 1 base, and 11 bases separated the two germline ends. CDR3 nucleotide sequence: TGTGCCAGCAGCTTGTTGGGGGGTAGCCAAGAGACCCAGTACTTC. It specifies CASSLLGGSQETQYF.

The chain has TRBV5-1 and TRBJ2-5; TRBD1 matches at 9 bases. The length of the CDR3 is 15 residues. From germline, CDR1 is SGHRS and CDR2 YFSETQ. V lost 0 bases to trimming and J lost 5 bases; unmatched junction nucleotides: 5. The CDR3 protein is CASSLGDREVETQYF. CDR3 nucleotide sequence: TGCGCCAGCAGCTTGGGGGACAGGGAGGTGGAGACCCAGTACTTC.

The chain couples TRBV19 to TRBJ1-5; D remains ambiguous. The ends were cut back, 5 bases at V and 1 base at J, with 12 bases in the middle. CDR1 is LNHDA, CDR2 SQIVND, per germline (reference sequence). There are 15 residues in the CDR3. The CDR3 loop is CASSERRGSNQPQHF. The CDR3 DNA follows: TGTGCCAGTAGTGAGCGCCGGGGAAGCAATCAGCCCCAGCATTTT. Looking up the rest from reference TRBV19 and TRBJ1-5 gives the full variable domain: DGGITQSPKYLFRKEGQNVTLSCEQNLNHDAMYWYRQDPGQGLRLIYYSQIVNDFQKGDIAEGYSVSREKKESFPLTVTSAQKNPTAFYLCASSERRGSNQPQHFGDGTRLSIL.

The chain joins TRBV5-6 to TRBJ1-1, with D tentatively TRBD1 (5 bases). Germline-derived CDR1 and CDR2 are SGHDT and YYEEEE. Trimming pared 4 bases from V and 6 bases from J, leaving 13 bases between. This CDR3 is built from 13 residues. The CDR3 loop reads CASSPALGAEAFF. In DNA form, the CDR3 reads TGTGCCAGCAGCCCTGCTTTAGGGGCTGAAGCTTTCTTT.

The table lists this clone with a count of one. The chain employs TRBV9 and TRBJ1-3; D perhaps matches TRBD1 (6 bases). Germline V CDR1 and CDR2: SGDLS, YYNGEE. CDR3 length: 15 amino acids. V was clipped by 0 bases and J by 8 bases, with 15 bases between them. As DNA, the CDR3 is TGTGCCAGCAGCGTAGGGGAACAGGGCGGTCACACCATATATTTT. Amino acid sequence: CASSVGEQGGHTIYF.

J is TRBJ1-2 and V is TRBV27; D is perhaps TRBD1 (5 bases). V lost 5 bases, J lost 6 bases, and 16 bases lay in between. Germline-derived CDR1 and CDR2 are MNHEY and SMNVEV (reference sequence). The CDR3 totals 14 residues. The DNA of the CDR3 is TGTGCCAGCAGTCCATTAGGCGGGGCCCATGGCTACACCTTC. It specifies CASSPLGGAHGYTF.

The V and J genes are TRBV19 and TRBJ2-7; 8 nucleotides agree with TRBD1. CDR1 and CDR2 from the germline V gene are LNHDA and SQIVND (reference sequence). The CDR3 has 13 residues. The V segment lost 9 bases and the J segment 3 bases; nucleotides outside the gene matches: 7. The CDR3 sequence: CASSRQGIYEQYF. The DNA of the CDR3 is TGTGCCAGCTCCCGACAGGGGATCTACGAGCAGTACTTC.

V is TRBV2 and J is TRBJ2-7, with 9 nucleotides matching TRBD1. This CDR3 region has 13 residues. The V segment lost 6 bases and the J segment 4 bases; nucleotides outside the gene matches: 4. Looked up from germline, CDR1 is SNHLY and CDR2 is FYNNEI. CDR3 sequence (DNA): TGTGCCAGCAGCCGACAGGGGGAGTACGAGCAGTACTTC. Protein sequence: CASSRQGEYEQYF.

The gene calls are TRBV2 and TRBJ1-1, with no clear D. V lost 5 bases and J 0 bases, leaving 7 bases between the germline ends. The germline CDR1 and CDR2 sequences are SNHLY and FYNNEI. The CDR3 sequence is 13 residues long. The CDR3: CASSINMNTEAFF. In DNA form, the CDR3 reads TGTGCCAGCAGTATTAACATGAACACTGAAGCTTTCTTT.

This clone has more than one count but fewer than ten. The chain uses TRBV4-2 and TRBJ1-2; 8 bases line up with TRBD1. The CDR3 runs 16 residues. CDR1 is LGHNA, CDR2 YNFKEQ, per germline. Losses at the gene ends were 5 bases for V and 0 bases for J; bases not matched to a gene: 8. DNA for the CDR3: TGTGCCAGCAGCACCTCGGACAGGGCCGCTAACTATGGCTACACCTTC. Protein: CASSTSDRAANYGYTF.

The chain uses TRBV5-6 and TRBJ2-7; 12 bases align to TRBD2. The ends lost 0 bases at V and 7 bases at J; junction bases unmatched: 5. Germline CDR1 SGHDT, CDR2 YYEEEE. This CDR3 spans 15 amino acids. The CDR3 coding sequence is TGTGCCAGCAGCTTGGGGCTAGCGGGAGGGACTGAGCAGTACTTC. It codes for CASSLGLAGGTEQYF.

This chain connects TRBV29-1 to TRBJ2-2; 11 bases match TRBD1. The V and J ends lost 2 bases and 1 base, in that order; junction bases with no gene match: 6. CDR1 and CDR2 (germline): SQVTM, ANQGSEA. This CDR3 has 17 residues. CDR3 amino acids: CSVEISDRGLNTGELFF. In DNA form, the CDR3 reads TGCAGCGTTGAAATTTCGGACAGGGGGCTGAACACCGGGGAGCTGTTTTTT.

The CDR3 nucleotides read TGTGCCAGCAGCGTAGAGGCAGGGGAAGCCTACGAGCAGTACTTC. Translation gives CASSVEAGEAYEQYF. The gene calls are TRBV9 and TRBJ2-7; a possible D gene is TRBD1 (6 bases). The germline CDR1 and CDR2 sequences are SGDLS and YYNGEE. The length of the CDR3 is 15 residues. The V and J ends lost 0 bases and 2 bases respectively, with 12 bases between them.

The table lists this clone with a few counts. The CDR3 DNA follows: TGTGCCAGCAGCCCTGCCCCGGGACAGACCTACGAGCAGTACTTC. It yields the protein CASSPAPGQTYEQYF. The chain has TRBV7-6 and TRBJ2-7; 7 bases match TRBD1. This CDR3 has 15 amino acids. CDR1 SGHVS and CDR2 FNYEAQ come from the germline V gene. The ends lost 5 bases at V and 2 bases at J; junction bases unmatched: 9.

This chain joins TRBV15 and TRBJ2-7; 7 nucleotides agree with TRBD2. CDR3 size: 12 residues. V was pared by 5 bases and J by 3 bases, with 1 base of the junction left unmatched. CDR1 is LNHNV and CDR2 is YYDKDF in the germline V gene (reference sequence). DNA of the CDR3: TGTGCCACCAGCCGGGACTACTACGAGCAGTACTTC. The encoded protein is CATSRDYYEQYF.

The chain combines TRBV12-5 with TRBJ2-5, with 14 positions matching TRBD2. The assigned J gene may be wrong: the sequence end matches TRBJ2-7 better. CDR3 length: 17 amino acids. Germline lookup yields CDR1 LGHNT and CDR2 FRNRAP. The DNA for the CDR3 is TGTGCTAGTGGTCCCCGACTAGCGGGGGGGTTCTGTTACGAGCAGTACTTC. This encodes CASGPRLAGGFCYEQYF.

This clone has more than one count but fewer than ten. This chain connects TRBV11-2 to TRBJ2-2; 8 bases map to TRBD1. Germline V lookup: CDR1 SGHAT, CDR2 FQNNGV. V trimming: 5 bases; J trimming: 4 bases; junction bases outside the gene matches: 3. The CDR3 contains 14 residues. CDR3 protein: CASSRTGGTGELFF. In nucleotides, the CDR3 is TGTGCCAGCAGCAGAACAGGGGGCACCGGGGAGCTGTTTTTT.

The chain recombines TRBV5-6 with TRBJ2-1, with D maybe TRBD2 (7 bases). The CDR3 extends over 16 amino acids. V was cut by 5 bases and J by 7 bases, with 22 bases left in between. Germline V gene data show CDR1 as SGHDT and CDR2 as YYEEEE. The CDR3 DNA follows: TGTGCCAGCAGGAATATCACTGGGGGGGGCGAAAATGAGCAGTTCTTC. This encodes CASRNITGGGENEQFF.

The gene calls are TRBV6-5 and TRBJ1-2; 9 nucleotides align to TRBD1. The CDR3 has 13 residues. V gave up 6 bases and J gave up 5 bases; unmatched junction bases: 4. Germline CDR1 is MNHEY and CDR2 is SVGAGI. In DNA form, the CDR3 reads TGTGCCAGCAGGAAGACAGGGGGGTATGGCTACACCTTC. Its translation: CASRKTGGYGYTF.

This rearrangement joins TRBV7-6 to TRBJ2-7; a weak D match, TRBD1 (6 bases). Germline values: CDR1 SGHVS, CDR2 FNYEAQ. The CDR3 sequence is 14 residues long. V was shortened by 3 bases and J by 1 base, with 10 bases between the two germline ends. Here the CDR3 reads CASSFTGRSYEQYF. CDR3 DNA: TGTGCCAGCAGCTTTACAGGGCGATCCTACGAGCAGTACTTC.

A few counts support this clone. The V call is TRBV11-2, the J call TRBJ2-7; 11 bases align to TRBD2. With 5 bases clipped from V and 4 bases from J, the junction kept 13 bases outside the gene matches. CDR1 and CDR2 (germline): SGHAT, FQNNGV. CDR3 length: 17 residues. For the CDR3, the DNA is TGTGCCAGCAGCGAAAGGACTAGCGGGCTAAGGGTGTACGAGCAGTACTTC. Encoded protein: CASSERTSGLRVYEQYF. The full variable domain, rest sourced from reference TRBV11-2 and TRBJ2-7, is EAGVAQSPRYKIIEKRQSVAFWCNPISGHATLYWYQQILGQGPKLLIQFQNNGVVDDSQLPKDRFSAERLKGVDSTLKIQPAKLEDSAVYLCASSERTSGLRVYEQYFGPGTRLTVT.

The CDR3 protein is CASSFGGEGIYNEQFF. The CDR3 DNA is TGTGCCAGCAGCTTCGGGGGAGAGGGGATTTACAATGAGCAGTTCTTC. The chain recombines TRBV7-3 with TRBJ2-1, with D possibly being TRBD2 (6 bases). This CDR3 contains 16 residues. Germline lookup yields CDR1 SGHTA and CDR2 FQGTGA. With 3 bases removed from V and 4 bases from J, the gap between germline ends came to 16 bases.

CDR3 in amino acids: CAWSATSTDTQYF. The CDR3 region has the DNA TGTGCCTGGAGTGCGACTAGCACAGATACGCAGTATTTT. V usage is TRBV30 and J usage is TRBJ2-3, with D unclear. The CDR3 sequence is 13 residues long. Trimming left V 1 base short and J 0 bases short, with 5 bases between. CDR1 and CDR2 (germline): GTSNPN, SVGIG (reference sequence).